This T cell receptor beta chain was recorded in a study of T-cell reconstitution after alpha-beta-depleted transplantation in children. Trimming cost V 6 bases and J 1 base; bases outside gene matches: 4. Germline V gene lookup returns CDR1 MNHEY and CDR2 SMNVEV (reference sequence). CDR3 length equals 16 residues. On this clonotype: Antigen specificity is unknown.

General study points: Hyperexpanded clones declined; after one year, newly produced T cells mostly supplied diversity. Some patients owed their high day-60 TCRbeta diversity to surviving recipient T cells and thymic progenitors.

This sample's TCRbeta library carried unique molecular identifier barcodes. From the PCR reads, TCRdb called clonotypes with MiXCR, one entry per CDR3 protein. The sample has under 850,000 distinct CDR3 sequences; around 13% are singletons. The chain recombines TRBV27 with TRBJ2-2; 11 bases are a match to TRBD2. The sequence was obtained from a girl under 10 years old with congenital amegakaryocytic thrombocytopenia, due to receive a stem cell transplant. Sequenced here: PBMCs, sampled before TCRalphabeta/CD19-depleted stem cell transplant. The CDR3 coding sequence is TGTGCCAGCAGATATCTAGCGGGGGGGAACACCGGGGAGCTGTTTTTT. Amino acid sequence: CASRYLAGGNTGELFF.